This TCR beta chain was identified during a study of regulatory T cells in long-lasting Graves disease. Turning to the study itself: The definition of persistent Graves' disease was over 5 years of antithyroid drugs with positive TSH receptor antibodies. Notes on the study in general: Sample size, which was small, may have reduced accuracy.

Building of the TCR beta libraries involved iRepertoire HTBI primers and Arm-PCR of CDR3 regions. TCRdb analysed the multiplex PCR reads with MiXCR anew, one entry per CDR3 protein. This sample yields around 510,000 distinct CDR3 sequences, of which less than 25% are seen a single time; less than 9% belongs to the top ten. CDR1 is SGDLS, CDR2 YYNGEE, per germline. The CDR3 runs 14 residues. The ends were cut back, 0 bases at V and 3 bases at J, with 7 bases in the middle. The time point: persistent/refractory GD, antithyroid drugs over 5 years with positive TRAb. PBMC RNA served as the TCR library source. This clonotype was found many times. Its matching antigen is unknown.

Here the sequenced sample was peripheral blood mononuclear cells (PBMCs), taken when the disease was refractory, from a patient treated with antithyroid drugs. The sequence was collected from a female donor with Graves disease. V is TRBV9 and J is TRBJ1-5; D call uncertain. CDR3 protein: CASSVGQLNQPQHF. The CDR3 bases are TGTGCCAGCAGCGTAGGGCAGCTCAATCAGCCCCAGCATTTT. Filled out from reference TRBV9 and TRBJ1-5, the complete variable domain reads DSGVTQTPKHLITATGQRVTLRCSPRSGDLSVYWYQQSLDQGLQFLIQYYNGEERAKGNILERFSAQQFPDLHSELNLSSLELGDSALYFCASSVGQLNQPQHFGDGTRLSIL.